This T cell receptor (beta chain) appears in the sequencing data of a study of blood T cell repertoires in COVID-19. Study as a whole: PBMCs, B-cell-depleted T cells, or T cells were the source of the cDNA or gDNA that made up the material.

The CDR3 is 16 amino acids. V was clipped by 4 bases and J by 0 bases; unmatched bases: 6. Germline CDR1 reads SGDLS; CDR2 reads YYNGEE. Clones were sequenced by immunoSEQ multiplex PCR, and TCRdb holds only the in-frame ones, with some missing. The sample lists roughly 380,000 clones; about 85% were seen once. The specimen sequenced was peripheral blood. The sequence came from a woman younger than 30 with acute or convalescent COVID-19. This chain connects TRBV9 to TRBJ1-3; 8 nucleotides match TRBD1. DNA for the CDR3: TGTGCCAGCAGCCCAGACAGGGGAGCCTCTGGAAACACCATATATTTT. Translated, it gives CASSPDRGASGNTIYF.